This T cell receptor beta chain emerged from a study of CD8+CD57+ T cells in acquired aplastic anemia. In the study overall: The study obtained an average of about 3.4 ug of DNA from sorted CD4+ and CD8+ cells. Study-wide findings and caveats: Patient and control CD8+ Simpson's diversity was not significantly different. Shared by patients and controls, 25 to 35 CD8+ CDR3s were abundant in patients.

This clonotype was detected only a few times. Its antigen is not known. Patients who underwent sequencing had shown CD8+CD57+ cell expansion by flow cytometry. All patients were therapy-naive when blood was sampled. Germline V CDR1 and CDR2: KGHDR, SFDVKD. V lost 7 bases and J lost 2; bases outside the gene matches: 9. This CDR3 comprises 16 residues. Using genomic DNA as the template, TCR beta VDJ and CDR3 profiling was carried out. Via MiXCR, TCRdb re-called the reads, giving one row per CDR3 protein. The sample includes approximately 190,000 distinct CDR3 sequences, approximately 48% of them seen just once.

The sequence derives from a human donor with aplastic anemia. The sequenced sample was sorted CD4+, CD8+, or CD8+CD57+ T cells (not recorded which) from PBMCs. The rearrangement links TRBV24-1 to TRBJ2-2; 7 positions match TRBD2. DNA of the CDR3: TGTGCCACCAGGGGCCGGGACTACCTAAACACCGGGGAGCTGTTTTTT. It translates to CATRGRDYLNTGELFF.